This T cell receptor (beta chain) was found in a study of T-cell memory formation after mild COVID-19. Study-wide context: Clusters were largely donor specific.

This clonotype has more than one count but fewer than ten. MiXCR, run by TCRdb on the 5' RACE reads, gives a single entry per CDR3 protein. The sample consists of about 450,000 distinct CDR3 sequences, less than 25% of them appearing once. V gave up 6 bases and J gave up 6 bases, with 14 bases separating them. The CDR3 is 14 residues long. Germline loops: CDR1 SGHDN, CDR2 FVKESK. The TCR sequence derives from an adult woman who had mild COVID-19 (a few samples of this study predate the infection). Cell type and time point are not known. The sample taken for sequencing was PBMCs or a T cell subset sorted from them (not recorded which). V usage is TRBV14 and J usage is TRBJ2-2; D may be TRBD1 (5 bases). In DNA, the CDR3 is TGTGCCAGCAGATTCGGGCTGGGGCCCGGGGAGCTGTTTTTT. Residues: CASRFGLGPGELFF.